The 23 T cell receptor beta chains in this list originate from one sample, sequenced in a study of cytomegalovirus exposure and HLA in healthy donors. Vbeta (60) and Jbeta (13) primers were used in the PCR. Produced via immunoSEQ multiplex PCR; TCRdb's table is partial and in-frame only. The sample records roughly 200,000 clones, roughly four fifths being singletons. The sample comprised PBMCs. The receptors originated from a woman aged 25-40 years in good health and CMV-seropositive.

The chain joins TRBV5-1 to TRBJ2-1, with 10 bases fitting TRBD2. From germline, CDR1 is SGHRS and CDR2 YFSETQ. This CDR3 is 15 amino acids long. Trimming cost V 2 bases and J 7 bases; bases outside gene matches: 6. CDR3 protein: CASSLAGGLGNEQFF. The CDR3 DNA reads TGCGCCAGCAGCTTAGCGGGAGGGCTGGGGAATGAGCAGTTCTTC.

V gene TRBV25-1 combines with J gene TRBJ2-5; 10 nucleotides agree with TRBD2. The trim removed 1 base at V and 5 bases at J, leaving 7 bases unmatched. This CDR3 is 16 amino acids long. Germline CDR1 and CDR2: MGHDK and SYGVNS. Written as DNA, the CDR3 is TGTGCCAGCAGTGAATCGTTAGCGGGGGGATCGGAGACCCAGTACTTC. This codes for CASSESLAGGSETQYF.

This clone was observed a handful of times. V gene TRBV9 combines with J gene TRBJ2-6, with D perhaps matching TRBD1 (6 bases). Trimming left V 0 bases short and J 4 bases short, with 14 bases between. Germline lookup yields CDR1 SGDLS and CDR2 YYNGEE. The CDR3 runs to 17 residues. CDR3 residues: CASSVAPGVEGANVLTF. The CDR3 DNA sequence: TGTGCCAGCAGCGTAGCTCCAGGGGTAGAGGGGGCCAACGTCCTGACTTTC.

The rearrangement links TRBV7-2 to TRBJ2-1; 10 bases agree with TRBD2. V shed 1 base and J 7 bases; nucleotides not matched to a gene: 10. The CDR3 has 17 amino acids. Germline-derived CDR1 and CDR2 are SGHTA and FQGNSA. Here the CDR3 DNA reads TGTGCCAGCAGCTTAGTAAGCGGGGGGGCATTTAGGAATGAGCAGTTCTTC. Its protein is CASSLVSGGAFRNEQFF. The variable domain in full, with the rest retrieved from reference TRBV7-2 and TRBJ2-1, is GAGVSQSPSNKVTEKGKDVELRCDPISGHTALYWYRQSLGQGLEFLIYFQGNSAPDKSGLPSDRFSAERTGGSVSTLTIQRTQQEDSAVYLCASSLVSGGAFRNEQFFGPGTRLTVL.

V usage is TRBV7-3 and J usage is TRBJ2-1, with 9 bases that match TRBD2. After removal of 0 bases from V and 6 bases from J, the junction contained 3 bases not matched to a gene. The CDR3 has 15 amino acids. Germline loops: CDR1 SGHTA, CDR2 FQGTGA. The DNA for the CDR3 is TGTGCCAGCAGCTTAACTAGCGGGAGCATCAATGAGCAGTTCTTC. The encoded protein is CASSLTSGSINEQFF.

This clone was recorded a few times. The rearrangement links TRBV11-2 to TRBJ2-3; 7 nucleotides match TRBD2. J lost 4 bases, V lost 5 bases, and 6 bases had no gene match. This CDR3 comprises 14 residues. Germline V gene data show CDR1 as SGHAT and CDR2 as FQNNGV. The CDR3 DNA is TGTGCCAGCAGCCCAGGAACTAGCGCAGATACGCAGTATTTT. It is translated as CASSPGTSADTQYF.

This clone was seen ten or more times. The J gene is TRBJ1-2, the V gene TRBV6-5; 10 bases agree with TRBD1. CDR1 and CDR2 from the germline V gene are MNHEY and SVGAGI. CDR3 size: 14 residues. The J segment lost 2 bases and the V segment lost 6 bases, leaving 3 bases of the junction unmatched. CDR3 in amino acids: CASRLDRGNYGYTF. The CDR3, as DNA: TGTGCCAGCAGACTGGACAGGGGGAACTATGGCTACACCTTC.

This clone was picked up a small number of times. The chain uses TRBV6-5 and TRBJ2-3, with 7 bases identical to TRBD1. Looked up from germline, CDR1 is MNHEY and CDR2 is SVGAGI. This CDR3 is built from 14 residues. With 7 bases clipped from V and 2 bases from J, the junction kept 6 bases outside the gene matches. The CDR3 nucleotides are TGTGCCAGCACCTACAGGGGACCCACAGATACGCAGTATTTT. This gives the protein CASTYRGPTDTQYF.

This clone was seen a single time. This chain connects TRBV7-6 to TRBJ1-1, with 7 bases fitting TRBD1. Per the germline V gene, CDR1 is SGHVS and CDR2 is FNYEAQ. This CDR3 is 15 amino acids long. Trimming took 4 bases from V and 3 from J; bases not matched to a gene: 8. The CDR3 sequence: CASSSIKTGDTEAFF. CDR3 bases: TGTGCCAGCAGCTCAATCAAAACAGGGGACACTGAAGCTTTCTTT.

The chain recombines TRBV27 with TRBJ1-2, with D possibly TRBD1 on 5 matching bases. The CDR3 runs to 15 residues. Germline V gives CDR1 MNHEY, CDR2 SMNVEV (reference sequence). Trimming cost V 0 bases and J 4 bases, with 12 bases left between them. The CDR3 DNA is TGTGCCAGCAGTTTATCCAGGCAGGGTGGCTATGGCTACACCTTC. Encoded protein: CASSLSRQGGYGYTF.

CDR3: CASSLWPQGGGYTF. DNA of the CDR3: TGTGCCAGCAGTTTATGGCCACAGGGCGGGGGCTACACCTTC. The chain is built from TRBV28 and TRBJ1-2; TRBD1 is a possible D gene (6 bases). From germline, CDR1 is MDHEN and CDR2 SYDVKM. V was clipped by 0 bases and J by 8 bases, with 13 bases between them. The CDR3 covers 14 residues.

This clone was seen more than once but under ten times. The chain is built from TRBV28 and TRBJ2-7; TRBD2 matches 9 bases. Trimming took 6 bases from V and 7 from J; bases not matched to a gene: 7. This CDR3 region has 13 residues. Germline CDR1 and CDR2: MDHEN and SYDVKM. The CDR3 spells CASRIAGAGEQYF. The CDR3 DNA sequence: TGTGCCAGCAGAATAGCGGGAGCTGGGGAGCAGTACTTC.

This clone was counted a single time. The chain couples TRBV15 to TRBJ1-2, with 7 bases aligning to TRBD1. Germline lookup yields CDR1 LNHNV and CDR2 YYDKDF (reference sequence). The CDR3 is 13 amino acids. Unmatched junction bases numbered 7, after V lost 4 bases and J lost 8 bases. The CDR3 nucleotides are TGTGCCACCAGCATTGACAGGGCTCGGGGCTACACCTTC. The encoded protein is CATSIDRARGYTF.

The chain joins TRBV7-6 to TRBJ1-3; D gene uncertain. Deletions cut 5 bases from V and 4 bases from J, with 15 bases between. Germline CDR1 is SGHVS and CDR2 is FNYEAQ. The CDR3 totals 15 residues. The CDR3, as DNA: TGTGCCAGCAGCCGAGATGGCGGGCACGGAAACACCATATATTTT. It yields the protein CASSRDGGHGNTIYF.

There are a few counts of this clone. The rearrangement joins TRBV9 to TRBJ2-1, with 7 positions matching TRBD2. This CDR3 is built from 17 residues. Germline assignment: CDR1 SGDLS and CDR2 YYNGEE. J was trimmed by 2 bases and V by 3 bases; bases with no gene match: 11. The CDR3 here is CASSAVPGGGPYNEQFF. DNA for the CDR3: TGTGCCAGCAGCGCTGTCCCGGGGGGTGGCCCCTACAATGAGCAGTTCTTC.

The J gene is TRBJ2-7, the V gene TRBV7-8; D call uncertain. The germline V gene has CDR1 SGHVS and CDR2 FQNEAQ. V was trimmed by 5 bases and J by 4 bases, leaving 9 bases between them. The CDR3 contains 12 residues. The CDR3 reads CASSGSGYEQYF. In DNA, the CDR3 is TGTGCCAGCAGCGGTTCGGGTTACGAGCAGTACTTC. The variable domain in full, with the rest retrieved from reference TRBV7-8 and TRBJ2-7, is GAGVSQSPRYKVAKRGQDVALRCDPISGHVSLFWYQQALGQGPEFLTYFQNEAQLDKSGLPSDRFFAERPEGSVSTLKIQRTQQEDSAVYLCASSGSGYEQYFGPGTRLTVT.

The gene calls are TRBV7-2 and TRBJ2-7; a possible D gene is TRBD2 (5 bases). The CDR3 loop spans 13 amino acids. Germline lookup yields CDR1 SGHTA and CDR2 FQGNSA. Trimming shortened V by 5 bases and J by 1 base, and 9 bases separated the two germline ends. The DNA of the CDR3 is TGTGCCAGCAGCGTTAAGCGGTCCTACGAGCAGTACTTC. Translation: CASSVKRSYEQYF.

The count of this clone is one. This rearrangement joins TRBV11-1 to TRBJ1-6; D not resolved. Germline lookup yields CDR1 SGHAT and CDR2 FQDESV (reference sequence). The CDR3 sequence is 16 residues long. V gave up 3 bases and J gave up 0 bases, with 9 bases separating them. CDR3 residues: CASSLGSLSYNSPLHF. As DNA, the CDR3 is TGTGCCAGCAGCTTGGGCAGCCTCTCCTATAATTCACCCCTCCACTTT.

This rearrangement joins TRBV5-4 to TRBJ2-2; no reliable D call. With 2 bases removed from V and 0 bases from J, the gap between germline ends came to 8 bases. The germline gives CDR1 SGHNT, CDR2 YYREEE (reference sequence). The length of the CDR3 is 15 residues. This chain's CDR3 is CASSLGRTNTGELFF. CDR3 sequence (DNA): TGTGCCAGCAGCTTAGGCAGGACGAACACCGGGGAGCTGTTTTTT.

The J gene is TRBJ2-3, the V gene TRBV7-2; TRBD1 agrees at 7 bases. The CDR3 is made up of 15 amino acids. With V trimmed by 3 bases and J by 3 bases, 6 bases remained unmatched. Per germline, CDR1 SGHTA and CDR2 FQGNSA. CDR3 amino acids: CASSFEGASTDTQYF. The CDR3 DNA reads TGTGCCAGCAGCTTTGAGGGGGCGTCAACAGATACGCAGTATTTT.

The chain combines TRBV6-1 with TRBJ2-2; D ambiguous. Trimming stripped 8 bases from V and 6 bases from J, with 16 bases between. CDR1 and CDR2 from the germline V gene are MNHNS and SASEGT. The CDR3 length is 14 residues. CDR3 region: CASAEASGAGELFF. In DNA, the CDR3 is TGTGCCAGCGCAGAAGCATCCGGAGCCGGGGAGCTGTTTTTT.

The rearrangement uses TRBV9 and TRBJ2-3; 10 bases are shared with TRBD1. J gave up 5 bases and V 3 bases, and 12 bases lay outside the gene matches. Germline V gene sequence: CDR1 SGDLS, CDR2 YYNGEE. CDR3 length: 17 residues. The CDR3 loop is CASSANGGTGARDTQYF. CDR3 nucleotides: TGTGCCAGCAGCGCTAACGGAGGGACAGGGGCGAGAGATACGCAGTATTTT.

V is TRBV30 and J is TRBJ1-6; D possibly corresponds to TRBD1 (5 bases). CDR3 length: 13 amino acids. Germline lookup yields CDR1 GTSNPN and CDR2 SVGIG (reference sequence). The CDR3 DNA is TGTGGCTTAGGGGAATCCCTCGATTCACCCCTCCACTTT. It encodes CGLGESLDSPLHF.